A selection of T cell receptor beta chains follows, all from one sample in a study of blood T cell repertoires in COVID-19. Some clones are missing from TCRdb's copy, which holds only in-frame ones; the method was immunoSEQ multiplex PCR. The data hold under 200,000 clones, with roughly 83% observed a single time. The sample consisted of peripheral blood. These receptors were obtained from a human donor in a cohort sampled during active COVID-19. Each CDR3 is given with its conserved first and last residue. D genes are given only for firm matches. Expanded clones get a size class; other rows say once, few or many, or leave the size out.

d_call j_call clone_size v_call cdr3_aa cdr3_nt
. TRBJ2-7 . TRBV12-5 CASGLVPGSYEQYF TGTGCTAGTGGTTTGGTGCCGGGGTCCTACGAGCAGTACTTC
TRBD1 TRBJ2-3 . TRBV10-1 CASSARGTGTDTQYF TGCGCCAGCAGTGCTCGAGGGACAGGCACAGATACGCAGTATTTT
. TRBJ2-7 . TRBV6-5 CASREGFEQYF TGTGCCAGCAGGGAGGGTTTCGAGCAGTACTTC
. TRBJ1-6 . TRBV25-1 CASSSSSYNSPLHF TGTGCCAGCAGTTCTAGCTCCTATAATTCACCCCTCCACTTT
TRBD2 TRBJ2-3 few TRBV7-9 CASSLIGRGSTDTQYF TGTGCCAGCAGCCTCATCGGGCGGGGGAGCACAGATACGCAGTATTTT
. TRBJ2-7 . TRBV3-1/TRBV3-2 CASSPRAFNPRGYEQYF TGTGCCAGCAGCCCAAGGGCCTTTAACCCAAGGGGCTACGAGCAGTACTTC
TRBD1 TRBJ2-3 . TRBV6-1 CASSEDRGADTQYF TGTGCCAGCAGTGAAGACAGGGGAGCAGATACGCAGTATTTT
. TRBJ2-6 . TRBV5-6 CASSLAVTAGANVLTF TGTGCCAGCAGCTTGGCCGTGACAGCTGGGGCCAACGTCCTGACTTTC
. TRBJ2-2 once TRBV18 CASSRGGGQNTGELFF TGTGCCAGCTCAAGAGGTGGCGGGCAGAACACCGGGGAGCTGTTTTTT
. TRBJ1-5 . TRBV6-5 CATSPQGSNQPQHF TGTGCCACCAGCCCCCAGGGAAGCAATCAGCCCCAGCATTTT
TRBD1 TRBJ1-2 . TRBV11-1 CASSPPGQFYGYTF TGTGCCAGCAGCCCCCCGGGACAGTTCTATGGCTACACCTTC
. TRBJ2-7 few TRBV27 CASSPGRVSYEQYF TGTGCCAGCAGCCCGGGCAGGGTGTCCTACGAGCAGTACTTC
TRBD1 TRBJ2-7 . TRBV7-2 CASSPAHGTGTIYEQYF TGTGCCAGCAGCCCAGCTCACGGGACAGGGACTATCTACGAGCAGTACTTC
. TRBJ1-2 . TRBV4-1 CASSQGSTGQQGGYTF TGCGCCAGCAGCCAAGGGAGTACAGGCCAGCAGGGTGGCTACACCTTC
. TRBJ1-1 . TRBV19 CASRFSTEAFF TGTGCCAGTAGATTCAGTACTGAAGCTTTCTTT
. TRBJ1-2 . TRBV3-1/TRBV3-2 CASSQDPGTPNYGYTF TGTGCCAGCAGCCAAGACCCCGGGACACCTAACTATGGCTACACCTTC
. TRBJ2-2 . TRBV27 CASSRGTNTGELFF TGTGCCAGCAGTCGGGGAACGAACACCGGGGAGCTGTTTTTT
TRBD2 TRBJ2-7 . TRBV6-5 CASSLYGGTYEQYF TGTGCCAGCAGTCTCTACGGGGGGACCTACGAGCAGTACTTC
TRBD2 TRBJ2-7 . TRBV29-1 CSVVTSGSGEQYF TGCAGCGTTGTTACTAGCGGGAGTGGAGAGCAGTACTTC
TRBD1 TRBJ2-6 . TRBV5-4 CASSMGQLFSGANVLTF TGTGCCAGCAGCATGGGACAGCTCTTTTCTGGGGCCAACGTCCTGACTTTC